This T cell receptor beta chain was recorded in a study of T cell changes during pregnancy in multiple sclerosis. With 3 bases removed from V and 5 bases from J, the gap between germline ends came to 2 bases. Germline V gene data show CDR1 as ENHRY and CDR2 as SYGVKD. This CDR3 contains 11 residues. The protocol was immunoSEQ multiplex PCR, while the TCRdb copy is restricted to in-frame clones and leaves out a portion. The sample lists under 70,000 clones; around 90% were seen once. The V gene is TRBV10-3, the J gene TRBJ1-3; D remains unclear. The TCR originated in a female donor with multiple sclerosis, enrolled in a pregnancy study. The starting material was CD4+ T cells from peripheral blood mononuclear cells, obtained after pregnancy. CDR3 amino acids: CAISDRNTIYF. In nucleotides, the CDR3 is TGTGCCATCAGTGATAGAAACACCATATATTTT.